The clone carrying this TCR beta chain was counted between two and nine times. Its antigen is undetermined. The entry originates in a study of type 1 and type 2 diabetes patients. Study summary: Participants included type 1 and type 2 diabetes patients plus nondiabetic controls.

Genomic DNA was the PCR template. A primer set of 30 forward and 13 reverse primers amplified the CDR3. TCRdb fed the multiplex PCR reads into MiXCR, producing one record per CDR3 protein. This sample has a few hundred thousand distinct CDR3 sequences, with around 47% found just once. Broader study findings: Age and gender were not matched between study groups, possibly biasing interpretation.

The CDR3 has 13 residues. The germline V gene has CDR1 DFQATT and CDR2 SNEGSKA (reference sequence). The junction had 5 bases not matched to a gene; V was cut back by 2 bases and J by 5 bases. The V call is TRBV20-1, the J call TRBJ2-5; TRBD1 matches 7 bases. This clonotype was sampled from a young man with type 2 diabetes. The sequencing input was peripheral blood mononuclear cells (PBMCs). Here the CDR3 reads CSARPTGDETQYF. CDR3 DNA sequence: TGCAGTGCTAGACCAACAGGGGACGAGACCCAGTACTTC.